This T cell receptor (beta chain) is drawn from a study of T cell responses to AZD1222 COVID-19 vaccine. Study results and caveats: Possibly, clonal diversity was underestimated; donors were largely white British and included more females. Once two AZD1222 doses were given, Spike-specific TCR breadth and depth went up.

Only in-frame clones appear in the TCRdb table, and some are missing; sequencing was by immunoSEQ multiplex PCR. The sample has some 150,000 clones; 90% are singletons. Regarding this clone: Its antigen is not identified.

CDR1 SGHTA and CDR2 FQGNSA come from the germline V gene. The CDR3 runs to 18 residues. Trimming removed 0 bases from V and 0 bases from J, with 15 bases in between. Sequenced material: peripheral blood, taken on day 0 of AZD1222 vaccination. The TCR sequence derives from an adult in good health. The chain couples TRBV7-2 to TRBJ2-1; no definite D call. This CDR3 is CASSLALRLLTSYNEQFF. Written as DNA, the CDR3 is TGTGCCAGCAGCTTAGCCTTAAGACTCTTAACCTCCTACAATGAGCAGTTCTTC.